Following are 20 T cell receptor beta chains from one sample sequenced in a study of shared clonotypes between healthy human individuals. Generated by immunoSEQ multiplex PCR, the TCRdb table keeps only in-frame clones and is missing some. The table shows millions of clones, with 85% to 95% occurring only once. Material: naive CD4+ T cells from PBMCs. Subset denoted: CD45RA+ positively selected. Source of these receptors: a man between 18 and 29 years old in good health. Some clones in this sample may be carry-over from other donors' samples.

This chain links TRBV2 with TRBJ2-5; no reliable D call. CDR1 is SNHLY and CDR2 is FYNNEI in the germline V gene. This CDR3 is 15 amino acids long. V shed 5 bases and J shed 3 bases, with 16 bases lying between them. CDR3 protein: CASSKMGGAEETQYF. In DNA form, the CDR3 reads TGTGCCAGCAGTAAAATGGGCGGAGCCGAAGAGACCCAGTACTTC.

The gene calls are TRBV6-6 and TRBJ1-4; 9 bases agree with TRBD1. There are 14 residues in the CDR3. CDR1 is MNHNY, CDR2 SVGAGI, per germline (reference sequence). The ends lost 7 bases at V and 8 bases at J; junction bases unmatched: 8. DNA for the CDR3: TGTGCCAGCACTTGGGGGGACAGGGTCGAAAAACTGTTTTTT. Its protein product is CASTWGDRVEKLFF.

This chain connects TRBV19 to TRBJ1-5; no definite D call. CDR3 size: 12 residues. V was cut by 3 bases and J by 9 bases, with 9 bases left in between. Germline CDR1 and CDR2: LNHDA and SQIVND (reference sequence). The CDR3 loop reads CASSIRAGPQHF. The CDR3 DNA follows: TGTGCCAGTAGTATTAGGGCCGGGCCCCAGCATTTT.

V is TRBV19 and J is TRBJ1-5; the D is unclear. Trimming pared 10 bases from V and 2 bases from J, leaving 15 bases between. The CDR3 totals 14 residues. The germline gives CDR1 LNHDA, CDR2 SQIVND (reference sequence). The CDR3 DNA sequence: TGTGCCACCTCCCCTGTCCCGGGCAATCAGCCCCAGCATTTT. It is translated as CATSPVPGNQPQHF.

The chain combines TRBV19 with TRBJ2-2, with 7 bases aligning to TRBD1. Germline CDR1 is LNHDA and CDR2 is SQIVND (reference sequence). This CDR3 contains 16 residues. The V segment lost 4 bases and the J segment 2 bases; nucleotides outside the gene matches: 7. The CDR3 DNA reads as TGTGCCAGTAGTACCCACAGGGGTTCTAACACCGGGGAGCTGTTTTTT. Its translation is CASSTHRGSNTGELFF.

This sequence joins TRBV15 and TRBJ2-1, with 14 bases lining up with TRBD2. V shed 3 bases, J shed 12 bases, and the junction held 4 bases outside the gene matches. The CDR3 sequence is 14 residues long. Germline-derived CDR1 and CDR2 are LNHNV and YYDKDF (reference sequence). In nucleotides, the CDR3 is TGTGCCACCAGCAGGAGGGGACTAGCGGGAGCGCAGTTCTTC. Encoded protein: CATSRRGLAGAQFF.

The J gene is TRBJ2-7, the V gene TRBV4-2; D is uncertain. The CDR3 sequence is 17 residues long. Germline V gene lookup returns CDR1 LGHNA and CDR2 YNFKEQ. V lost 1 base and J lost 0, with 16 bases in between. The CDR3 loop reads CASSQGVLPQNSYEQYF. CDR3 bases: TGTGCCAGCAGCCAAGGGGTACTCCCTCAAAACTCCTACGAGCAGTACTTC.

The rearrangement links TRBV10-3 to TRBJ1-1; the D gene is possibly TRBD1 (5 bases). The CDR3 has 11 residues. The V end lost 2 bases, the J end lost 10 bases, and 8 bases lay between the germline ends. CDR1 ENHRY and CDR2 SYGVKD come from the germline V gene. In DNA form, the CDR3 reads TGTGCCATCAGTGAGGGGGGTGGAGCTTTCTTT. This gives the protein CAISEGGGAFF.

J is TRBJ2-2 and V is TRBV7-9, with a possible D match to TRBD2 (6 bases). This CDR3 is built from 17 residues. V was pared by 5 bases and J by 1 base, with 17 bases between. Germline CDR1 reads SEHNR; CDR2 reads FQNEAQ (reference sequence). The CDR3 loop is CASSVPSVEENTGELFF. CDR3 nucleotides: TGTGCCAGCAGCGTCCCTAGCGTAGAAGAGAACACCGGGGAGCTGTTTTTT.

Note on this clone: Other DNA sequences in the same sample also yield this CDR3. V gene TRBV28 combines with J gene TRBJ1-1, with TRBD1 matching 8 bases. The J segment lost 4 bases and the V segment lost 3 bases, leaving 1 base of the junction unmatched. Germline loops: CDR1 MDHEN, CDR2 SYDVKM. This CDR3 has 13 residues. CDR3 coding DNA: TGTGCCAGCAGTTTTCAGGGGGCCACTGAAGCTTTCTTT. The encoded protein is CASSFQGATEAFF.

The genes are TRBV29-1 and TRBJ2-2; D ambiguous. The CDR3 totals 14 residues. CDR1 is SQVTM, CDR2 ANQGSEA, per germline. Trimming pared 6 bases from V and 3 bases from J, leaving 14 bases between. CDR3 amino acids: CSVLGYSHTGELFF. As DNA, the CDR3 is TGCAGCGTCCTCGGCTACAGTCACACCGGGGAGCTGTTTTTT.

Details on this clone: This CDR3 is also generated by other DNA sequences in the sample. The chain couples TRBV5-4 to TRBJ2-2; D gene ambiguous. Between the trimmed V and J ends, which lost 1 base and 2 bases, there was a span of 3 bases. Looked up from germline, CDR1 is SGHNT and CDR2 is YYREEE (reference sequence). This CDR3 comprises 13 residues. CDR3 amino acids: CASSLRNTGELFF. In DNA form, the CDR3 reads TGTGCCAGCAGCTTGAGAAACACCGGGGAGCTGTTTTTT.

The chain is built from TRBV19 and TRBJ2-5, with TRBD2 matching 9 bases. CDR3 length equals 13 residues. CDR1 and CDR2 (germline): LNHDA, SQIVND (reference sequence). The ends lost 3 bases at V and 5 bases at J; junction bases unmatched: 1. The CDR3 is CASSMSGRETQYF. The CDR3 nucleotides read TGTGCCAGTAGTATGAGCGGGAGGGAGACCCAGTACTTC.

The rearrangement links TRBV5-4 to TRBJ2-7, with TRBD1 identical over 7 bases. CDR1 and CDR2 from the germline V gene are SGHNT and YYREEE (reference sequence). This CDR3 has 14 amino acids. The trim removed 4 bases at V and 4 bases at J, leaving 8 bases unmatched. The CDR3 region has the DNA TGTGCCAGCAGCGTAGGCCCCAGGGGGTACGAGCAGTACTTC. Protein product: CASSVGPRGYEQYF.

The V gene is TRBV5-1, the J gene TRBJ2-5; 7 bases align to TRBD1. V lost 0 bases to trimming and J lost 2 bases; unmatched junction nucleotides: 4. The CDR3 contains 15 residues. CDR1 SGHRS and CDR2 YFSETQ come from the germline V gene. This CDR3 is CASSLEGAQQETQYF. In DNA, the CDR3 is TGCGCCAGCAGCTTGGAGGGGGCCCAACAAGAGACCCAGTACTTC.

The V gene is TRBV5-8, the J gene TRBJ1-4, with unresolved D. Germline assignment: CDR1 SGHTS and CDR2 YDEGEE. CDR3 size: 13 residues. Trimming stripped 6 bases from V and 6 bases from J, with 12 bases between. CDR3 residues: CASKARSYEKLFF. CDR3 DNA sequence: TGTGCCAGCAAGGCCAGAAGTTATGAAAAACTGTTTTTT.

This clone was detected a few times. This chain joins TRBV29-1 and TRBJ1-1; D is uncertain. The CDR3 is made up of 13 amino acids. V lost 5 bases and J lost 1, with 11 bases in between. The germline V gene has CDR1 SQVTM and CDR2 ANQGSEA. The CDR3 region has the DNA TGCAGCGTTAGGAGGACCGCGAACACTGAAGCTTTCTTT. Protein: CSVRRTANTEAFF. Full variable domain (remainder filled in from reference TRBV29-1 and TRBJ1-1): SAVISQKPSRDICQRGTSLTIQCQVDSQVTMMFWYRQQPGQSLTLIATANQGSEATYESGFVIDKFPISRPNLTFSTLTVSNMSPEDSSIYLCSVRRTANTEAFFGQGTRLTVV.

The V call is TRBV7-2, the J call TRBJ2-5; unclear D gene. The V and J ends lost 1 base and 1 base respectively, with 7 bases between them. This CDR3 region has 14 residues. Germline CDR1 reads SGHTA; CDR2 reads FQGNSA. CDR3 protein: CASSLVNSQETQYF. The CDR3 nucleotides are TGTGCCAGCAGCTTAGTAAATAGCCAAGAGACCCAGTACTTC. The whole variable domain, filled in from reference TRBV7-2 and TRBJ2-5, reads GAGVSQSPSNKVTEKGKDVELRCDPISGHTALYWYRQSLGQGLEFLIYFQGNSAPDKSGLPSDRFSAERTGGSVSTLTIQRTQQEDSAVYLCASSLVNSQETQYFGPGTRLLVL.

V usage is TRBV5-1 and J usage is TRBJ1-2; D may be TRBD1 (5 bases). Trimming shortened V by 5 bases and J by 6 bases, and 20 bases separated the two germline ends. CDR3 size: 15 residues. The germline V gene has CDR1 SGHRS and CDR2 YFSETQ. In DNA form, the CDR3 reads TGCGCCAGCAGGGAGGCAATAAGGGGTTCGGATGGCTACACCTTC. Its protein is CASREAIRGSDGYTF.

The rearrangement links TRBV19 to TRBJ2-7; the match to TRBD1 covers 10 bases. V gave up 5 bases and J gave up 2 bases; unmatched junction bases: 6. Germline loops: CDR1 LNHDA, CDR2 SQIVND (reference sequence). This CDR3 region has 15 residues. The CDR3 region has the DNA TGTGCCAGTAGTCTCCTCGGACAGGGGGCCTACGAGCAGTACTTC. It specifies CASSLLGQGAYEQYF. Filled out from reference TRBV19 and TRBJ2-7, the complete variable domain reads DGGITQSPKYLFRKEGQNVTLSCEQNLNHDAMYWYRQDPGQGLRLIYYSQIVNDFQKGDIAEGYSVSREKKESFPLTVTSAQKNPTAFYLCASSLLGQGAYEQYFGPGTRLTVT.